The rows below give T cell receptor beta chains drawn from one sample of a study of cytomegalovirus exposure and HLA in healthy donors. Clones were read by immunoSEQ multiplex PCR, and TCRdb kept only the in-frame ones, dropping some. Among more than 140,000 clones listed, about 79% were seen once. The sample consisted of PBMCs. Receptor source: a male donor in good health and CMV-seronegative. CDR3s include the opening cysteine and the closing phenylalanine or tryptophan. Each record gives: clone size, V gene, J gene, D gene, CDR3 DNA, CDR3 protein. D genes are given only for firm matches. Clone size is stated in some rows and not others, as once, few, many or a class when expanded.

NA	TRBV19	TRBJ1-2	NA	TGTGCCAGTAGTAAACTCCCCCAGGCGGGTAACTATGGCTACACCTTC	CASSKLPQAGNYGYTF
NA	TRBV5-1	TRBJ1-2	TRBD1	TGCGCCAGCAGCTTGGCCTTTTCCCCGGGACAGGGGCTGGCTGGCTACACCTTC	CASSLAFSPGQGLAGYTF
few	TRBV27	TRBJ1-2	TRBD1	TGTGCCAGCAGTTTATCGGGGCGGGGATACAGGGGGACCATGAACTATGGCTACACCTTC	CASSLSGRGYRGTMNYGYTF
NA	TRBV27	TRBJ2-7	TRBD1	TGTGCCAGCAGGACAGGGGGTAACTCCTACGAGCAGTACTTC	CASRTGGNSYEQYF
NA	TRBV29-1	TRBJ1-1	NA	TGCAGCTTCAGCAGGGGCCCAAGCACTGAAGCTTTCTTT	CSFSRGPSTEAFF
once	TRBV5-4	TRBJ2-6	NA	TGTGCCAGCAGCCCTGGCGGACAAAGCTCTGGGGCCAACGTCCTGACTTTC	CASSPGGQSSGANVLTF
few	TRBV7-2	TRBJ1-5	NA	TGTGCCAGCAGCTTAGCCGGGACACAAAATCAGCCCCAGCATTTT	CASSLAGTQNQPQHF
NA	TRBV6-6	TRBJ2-2	TRBD2	TGTGCCACCCCTAGCGGGAGGGTCACCGGGGAGCTGTTTTTT	CATPSGRVTGELFF
NA	TRBV30	TRBJ2-1	NA	TGTGCCTGGAGGGGGGGTCTCTACAATGAGCAGTTCTTC	CAWRGGLYNEQFF
NA	TRBV15	TRBJ2-7	TRBD1	TGTGCCACCAGCAGTCCCGGGACAGGGGAATACGAGCAGTACTTC	CATSSPGTGEYEQYF
NA	TRBV25-1	TRBJ2-7	NA	TGTGCCAGCAGTGATGAGATGACATTCACCTACGAGCAGTACTTC	CASSDEMTFTYEQYF
NA	TRBV5-4	TRBJ2-3	NA	TGTGCCAGCAGCTTGGAGCAAGGGGGGGCAGATACGCAGTATTTT	CASSLEQGGADTQYF
NA	TRBV4-1	TRBJ2-1	NA	TGCGCCAGCAGCCAAGATACCGGGGTTAACAATGAGCAGTTCTTC	CASSQDTGVNNEQFF
once	TRBV5-4	TRBJ2-1	NA	TGTGCCAGCAGTCGCCGGGGTGAGGAGCAGTTCTTC	CASSRRGEEQFF
once	TRBV7-2	TRBJ2-2	NA	TGTGCCAGCAGCTTGGGCAGGGAGAACACCGGGGAGCTGTTTTTT	CASSLGRENTGELFF
NA	TRBV5-4	TRBJ2-2	TRBD2	TGTGCCAGCAGCTTGGGGTTAGCGGGAGAGGAAGGGGAGCTGTTTTTT	CASSLGLAGEEGELFF
NA	TRBV18	TRBJ1-4	NA	TGTGCCAGCTCACCAATCCGCACAGACACTTTAACTAATGAAAAACTGTTTTTT	CASSPIRTDTLTNEKLFF
NA	TRBV7-9	TRBJ2-3	TRBD2	TGTTCCAGCAGCCCGACTAGCGGGAGAAGCACAGATACGCAGTATTTT	CSSSPTSGRSTDTQYF
few	TRBV2	TRBJ2-1	TRBD2	TGTGCCAGCAGCTCCAGGCGAACTAGCGGGACAAGCAATGAGCAGTTCTTC	CASSSRRTSGTSNEQFF
NA	TRBV5-1	TRBJ1-5	NA	TGCGCCAGCAGAGTAGTCCCGGGGGAGCAGCCCCAGCATTTT	CASRVVPGEQPQHF
NA	TRBV6-6	TRBJ1-5	TRBD1	TGTGCCAGCAGTCTTGGACAGGGAAGGCAGCCCCAGCATTTT	CASSLGQGRQPQHF
NA	TRBV27	TRBJ1-1	TRBD1	TGTGCCAGCAGTGGAGGGACAGCGAACACTGAAGCTTTCTTT	CASSGGTANTEAFF
few	TRBV7-9	TRBJ2-7	TRBD2	TGTGCCAGCAGCTTAGATGCGGGAGGGCCGTACGAGCAGTACTTC	CASSLDAGGPYEQYF
NA	TRBV27	TRBJ2-1	TRBD1	TGTGCCAGCAGTTTCGACAGGGGCTCCTACAATGAGCAGTTCTTC	CASSFDRGSYNEQFF
NA	TRBV25-1	TRBJ1-1	NA	TGTGCCAGCAGTGATGGGCAGATTAACACTGAAGCTTTCTTT	CASSDGQINTEAFF
NA	TRBV5-1	TRBJ2-3	TRBD2	TGCGCCAGCAGCTCGGGCGGGGGGACAGATACGCAGTATTTT	CASSSGGGTDTQYF
NA	TRBV5-1	TRBJ2-1	TRBD2	TGCGCCAGCAGCTTGGCCTCGGGGGGGCCCTACAATGAGCAGTTCTTC	CASSLASGGPYNEQFF
NA	TRBV6-5	TRBJ1-1	TRBD1	TGTGCCAGCAGTTACTTCCAGGGGGGCACTGAAGCTTTCTTT	CASSYFQGGTEAFF
NA	TRBV5-1	TRBJ2-5	TRBD2	TGCGCCAGCAGCTTGGGATCTAGCGGGGGAGTTACCCAGTACTTC	CASSLGSSGGVTQYF
NA	TRBV7-2	TRBJ2-5	NA	TGTGCCAGCAGCTCCTTCGCGGGAATCGGGTCGGAGACCCAGTACTTC	CASSSFAGIGSETQYF
NA	TRBV6-6	TRBJ2-7	TRBD2	TGTGCCAGCACCCGGACTAGCGGGGACTTCTACGAGCAGTACTTC	CASTRTSGDFYEQYF
NA	TRBV9	TRBJ2-5	NA	TGTGCCAGCAGCGCCTCCTCGGCTCGGCGGGCAGAGACCCAGTACTTC	CASSASSARRAETQYF
NA	TRBV18	TRBJ2-2	NA	TGTGCCAGCTCACCGTCCGACAAGGCCGGGGAGCTGTTTTTT	CASSPSDKAGELFF
once	TRBV15	TRBJ2-1	NA	TGTGCCACCAGCTCGTACAATGAGCAGTTCTTC	CATSSYNEQFF
few	TRBV27	TRBJ2-5	TRBD1	TGTGCCAGCAGCCCGGACAGGGCGCAGGGGGAGACCCAGTACTTC	CASSPDRAQGETQYF
NA	TRBV2	TRBJ1-1	TRBD1	TGTGCCAGCAGTGGGCGCCCAGGGGGGACTGAAGCTTTCTTT	CASSGRPGGTEAFF
NA	TRBV27	TRBJ2-7	TRBD2	TGTGCCAGCAGTTTGGGCGGGAGAATTGACGAGCAGTACTTC	CASSLGGRIDEQYF
NA	TRBV15	TRBJ2-1	TRBD2	TGTGCCACCAGCAGGGTGGGAGCTAGCGGGGCCGACAATGAGCAGTTCTTC	CATSRVGASGADNEQFF
NA	TRBV18	TRBJ2-3	NA	TGTGCCAGCTCACGGGACAACGGGCCCACAGATACGCAGTATTTT	CASSRDNGPTDTQYF
once	TRBV7-6	TRBJ2-7	TRBD2	TGTGCCAGCAGCTTAGGGACTAGCTTGGTTCAGGGTGAGCAGTACTTC	CASSLGTSLVQGEQYF
NA	TRBV7-9	TRBJ2-7	TRBD1	TGTGCCAGCAGCCTCCCGGGACAGGTCTACGAGCAGTACTTC	CASSLPGQVYEQYF
NA	TRBV2	TRBJ2-1	NA	TGTGCCAGCAGTGCCAACAGGGAAGCCTACAATGAGCAGTTCTTC	CASSANREAYNEQFF
NA	TRBV27	TRBJ2-7	NA	TGTGCCAGCAGTTTTCGGGCGGGAACTTACGAGCAGTACTTC	CASSFRAGTYEQYF
NA	TRBV6-5	TRBJ1-2	TRBD1	TGTGCCAGCAGTCCGGGACAGGGAATTTATGGCTACACCTTC	CASSPGQGIYGYTF
NA	TRBV7-6	TRBJ2-7	TRBD2	TGTGCCAGCAGCTTAGTCTCGTCTAGCGGGGGGGCATCCGAGCAGTACTTC	CASSLVSSSGGASEQYF
NA	TRBV7-9	TRBJ1-1	TRBD1	TGTTCCAGCAGCTTAATGGGACAGTCGAACACTGAAGCTTTCTTT	CSSSLMGQSNTEAFF
NA	TRBV6-4	TRBJ1-2	NA	TGTGCCATTGTAGGGGACTATGGCTACACCTTC	CAIVGDYGYTF
few	TRBV5-1	TRBJ2-5	TRBD2	TGCGCCAGCAGCAGGTCCTCTCTAGCGGTCCAAGAGACCCAGTACTTC	CASSRSSLAVQETQYF